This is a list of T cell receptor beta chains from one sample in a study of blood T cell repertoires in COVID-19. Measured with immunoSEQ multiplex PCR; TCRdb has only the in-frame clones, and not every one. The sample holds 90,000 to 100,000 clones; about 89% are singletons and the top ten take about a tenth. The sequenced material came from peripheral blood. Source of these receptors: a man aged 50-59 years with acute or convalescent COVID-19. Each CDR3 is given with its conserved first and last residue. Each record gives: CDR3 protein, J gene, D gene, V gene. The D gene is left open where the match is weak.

CDR3: CAWSYRFNGYTF; J: TRBJ1-2; D: -; V: TRBV30
CDR3: CASSLGQYQPQHF; J: TRBJ1-5; D: TRBD1; V: TRBV7-8
CDR3: CASSESLAGGETQYF; J: TRBJ2-5; D: TRBD2; V: TRBV10-1
CDR3: CASSQGGQGAQEAFF; J: TRBJ1-1; D: TRBD1; V: TRBV4-1
CDR3: CASRGQGPYNEQFF; J: TRBJ2-1; D: TRBD1; V: TRBV6-5
CDR3: CASSYRVVTEAFF; J: TRBJ1-1; D: -; V: TRBV3-1/TRBV3-2
CDR3: CAISDGQNTEAFF; J: TRBJ1-1; D: -; V: TRBV10-3
CDR3: CAIRLGQEAFF; J: TRBJ1-1; D: -; V: TRBV10-3
CDR3: CASSLYSDNSPLHF; J: TRBJ1-6; D: -; V: TRBV28
CDR3: CASSRTETVNTEAFF; J: TRBJ1-1; D: -; V: TRBV5-6
CDR3: CASSLLQTSNQPQHF; J: TRBJ1-5; D: -; V: TRBV5-5
CDR3: CASSVVGDRGGEQFF; J: TRBJ2-1; D: TRBD1; V: TRBV9
CDR3: CASSLGAAGGDYEQYF; J: TRBJ2-7; D: -; V: TRBV11-1
CDR3: CASSYSFGDTQYF; J: TRBJ2-3; D: -; V: TRBV6-5
CDR3: CASSLSTGLNTEAFF; J: TRBJ1-1; D: TRBD1; V: TRBV5-1
CDR3: CASSATGGDGNTEAFF; J: TRBJ1-1; D: TRBD1; V: TRBV2
CDR3: CASSLGRGQVYGYTF; J: TRBJ1-2; D: TRBD1; V: TRBV5-4
CDR3: CASSPGLVPYEQYF; J: TRBJ2-7; D: -; V: TRBV11-1
CDR3: CASSQSAGQGAEKTNEKLFF; J: TRBJ1-4; D: TRBD1; V: TRBV23-1
CDR3: CASSLEYEQYF; J: TRBJ2-7; D: -; V: TRBV28
CDR3: CSARLEDTQYF; J: TRBJ2-3; D: -; V: TRBV20-1
CDR3: CAWSATPSYGELFF; J: TRBJ2-2; D: -; V: TRBV30
CDR3: CASSPLGGLLANEQFF; J: TRBJ2-1; D: -; V: TRBV6-4
CDR3: CASSLSSPGLAPGELFF; J: TRBJ2-2; D: TRBD2; V: TRBV5-8
CDR3: CASSVEARGRSPLHF; J: TRBJ1-6; D: -; V: TRBV9
CDR3: CASSSTGGNTEAFF; J: TRBJ1-1; D: -; V: TRBV7-9
CDR3: CATSRAPGEPQHF; J: TRBJ1-5; D: -; V: TRBV15
CDR3: CASSVGQGSTGELFF; J: TRBJ2-2; D: TRBD1; V: TRBV6-4
CDR3: CASSAPGYNSPLHF; J: TRBJ1-6; D: -; V: TRBV2
CDR3: CASSLDSGRYNEQFF; J: TRBJ2-1; D: TRBD2; V: TRBV5-8
CDR3: CASSPGGQDLNNSPLHF; J: TRBJ1-6; D: -; V: TRBV5-6
CDR3: CASSLMTSSGNTIYF; J: TRBJ1-3; D: -; V: TRBV7-9
CDR3: CASSSATLARGYEQYF; J: TRBJ2-7; D: -; V: TRBV5-1
CDR3: CATRGSGTGELFF; J: TRBJ2-2; D: TRBD2; V: TRBV24-1
CDR3: CASSLGQSNEQFF; J: TRBJ2-1; D: -; V: TRBV18
CDR3: CASSIIGGGAYEQYF; J: TRBJ2-7; D: TRBD2; V: TRBV19
CDR3: CTSSQDRRVVAGRETQYF; J: TRBJ2-5; D: -; V: TRBV1
CDR3: CASSGQGVGTEAFF; J: TRBJ1-1; D: TRBD1; V: TRBV6-5
CDR3: CASSAGTGGWGTEAFF; J: TRBJ1-1; D: TRBD1; V: TRBV5-1
CDR3: CASSVEPLATQYF; J: TRBJ2-5; D: -; V: TRBV9
CDR3: CASSYSSAGPGPRGSTDTQYF; J: TRBJ2-3; D: -; V: TRBV6-2/TRBV6-3
CDR3: CASRDYTSTDTQYF; J: TRBJ2-3; D: -; V: TRBV5-5
CDR3: CSVPQGATTEAFF; J: TRBJ1-1; D: TRBD1; V: TRBV29-1
CDR3: CASSSPGQGSLRRGNEQFF; J: TRBJ2-1; D: TRBD1; V: TRBV5-1
CDR3: CSVEGWEGTNEKLFF; J: TRBJ1-4; D: -; V: TRBV29-1
CDR3: CASRQNFDRGRSYEQYF; J: TRBJ2-7; D: TRBD1; V: TRBV19
CDR3: CASSSEGRHEQYF; J: TRBJ2-7; D: -; V: TRBV27
CDR3: CSVEKRSVAKNIQYF; J: TRBJ2-4; D: -; V: TRBV29-1
CDR3: CASRTSQGMDTGELFF; J: TRBJ2-2; D: TRBD1; V: TRBV27
CDR3: CASSYRQDRNYGYTF; J: TRBJ1-2; D: TRBD1; V: TRBV6-5
CDR3: CASSPLAGIQETQYF; J: TRBJ2-5; D: TRBD2; V: TRBV6-2/TRBV6-3
CDR3: CASRSGTGGPSGANVLTF; J: TRBJ2-6; D: TRBD1; V: TRBV5-1
CDR3: CASSEEWGEGSEAFF; J: TRBJ1-1; D: -; V: TRBV2
CDR3: CASSLMTGNNEKLFF; J: TRBJ1-4; D: TRBD1; V: TRBV6-5
CDR3: CATSRDWGRTGSGNTIYF; J: TRBJ1-3; D: -; V: TRBV15
CDR3: CAVYSGFPQPQHF; J: TRBJ1-5; D: -; V: TRBV24-1
CDR3: CASSPPEAGSSYEQYF; J: TRBJ2-7; D: TRBD2; V: TRBV18
CDR3: CASSHGLADYEQYF; J: TRBJ2-7; D: TRBD2; V: TRBV9
CDR3: CASSLLTGYNEKLFF; J: TRBJ1-4; D: TRBD1; V: TRBV7-6
CDR3: CASSPGAGGLLGAFF; J: TRBJ1-1; D: TRBD1; V: TRBV5-6